The rows below give T cell receptor beta chains drawn from one sample of a study of blood T cell repertoires in COVID-19. Generated by immunoSEQ multiplex PCR, the TCRdb table keeps only in-frame clones and is missing some. The sample includes more than 85,000 clones, 76% of them seen just once. The sample was peripheral blood. These receptors all stem from an elderly woman with acute or convalescent COVID-19. Both conserved end residues are part of each CDR3. D genes are given only for firm matches. For some rows the clone size is stated as once, few or many, or as a class when expanded; others skip it.

CDR3 protein	CDR3 DNA	V gene	J gene	clone size	D gene
CASSRQGSEGYTF	TGTGCCAGCAGCCGTCAGGGGTCAGAGGGCTACACCTTC	TRBV4-2	TRBJ1-2	few	-
CASSFSTVLYSNQPQHF	TGTGCCAGCAGTTTCTCGACAGTGCTCTATAGCAATCAGCCCCAGCATTTT	TRBV28	TRBJ1-5	-	-
CASSPRTGVYNEQFF	TGTGCCAGTAGTCCTAGGACAGGGGTCTACAATGAGCAGTTCTTC	TRBV19	TRBJ2-1	-	TRBD1
CASSLWGGQPSNQPQHF	TGTGCCAGCAGTCTCTGGGGAGGTCAGCCTTCCAATCAGCCCCAGCATTTT	TRBV28	TRBJ1-5	few	-
CASSLGTGSYGYTF	TGCGCCAGCAGCTTAGGGACAGGGTCCTATGGCTACACCTTC	TRBV5-1	TRBJ1-2	-	TRBD1
CASSLSATSVNEQFF	TGTGCCAGCAGCCTCTCCGCGACTAGCGTCAATGAGCAGTTCTTC	TRBV7-2	TRBJ2-1	-	TRBD2
CATSDPGGRQYF	TGTGCCACCAGTGATCCCGGGGGACGGCAGTACTTC	TRBV24-1	TRBJ2-7	once	-
CASSQGAGGSPLHF	TGTGCCAGCAGCCAAGGGGCAGGTGGATCACCCCTCCACTTT	TRBV3-1/TRBV3-2	TRBJ1-6	-	-
CASRETGDFYGYTF	TGTGCCAGTAGGGAGACAGGGGACTTCTATGGCTACACCTTC	TRBV19	TRBJ1-2	-	TRBD1
CASSLTRGQGYGYTF	TGCGCCAGCAGCCTTACCAGGGGGCAGGGCTATGGCTACACCTTC	TRBV4-1	TRBJ1-2	few	TRBD1
CASSQETSGSREQYF	TGTGCCAGCAGCCAAGAAACTAGCGGGAGTAGGGAGCAGTACTTC	TRBV4-2	TRBJ2-7	few	TRBD2
CASSLAGTSAYNEQFF	TGTGCCAGCAGCTTAGCGGGGACTAGCGCCTACAATGAGCAGTTCTTC	TRBV7-9	TRBJ2-1	-	TRBD2
CASRRQPDNEKLFF	TGTGCCAGTAGACGACAGCCCGATAATGAAAAACTGTTTTTT	TRBV19	TRBJ1-4	-	-
CASSLLAGDGELFF	TGCGCCAGCAGCTTGCTAGCGGGGGACGGGGAGCTGTTTTTT	TRBV5-1	TRBJ2-2	-	TRBD2
CSVRQGADEEF	TGCAGCGTTAGACAGGGGGCAGATGAGGAATTC	TRBV29-1	TRBJ2-7	-	TRBD1
CASSLTGSDGYTF	TGTGCCAGCAGTTTAACAGGGTCCGATGGCTACACCTTC	TRBV12-3/TRBV12-4	TRBJ1-2	-	-
CASSYSPGQGGQPQHF	TGTGCCAGCAGTTACTCGCCCGGACAGGGAGGCCAGCCCCAGCATTTT	TRBV6-2/TRBV6-3	TRBJ1-5	-	TRBD1
CASSLNPGGNNSPLHF	TGTGCCAGCAGCTTAAACCCAGGGGGGAATAATTCACCCCTCCACTTT	TRBV7-3	TRBJ1-6	-	TRBD1
CASTRDSTFYGYTF	TGTGCCAGCACCCGGGACAGTACATTCTATGGCTACACCTTC	TRBV6-5	TRBJ1-2	-	TRBD1
CASSPGRLAGTTDTQYF	TGTGCCAGTAGCCCAGGTCGACTAGCGGGGACCACAGATACGCAGTATTTT	TRBV19	TRBJ2-3	-	TRBD2
CASREGLSGETQYF	TGTGCCAGCAGGGAAGGACTTAGCGGGGAGACCCAGTACTTC	TRBV5-8	TRBJ2-5	-	TRBD2
CASSFGSWEETQYF	TGTGCCAGCAGCTTTGGGTCCTGGGAGGAGACCCAGTACTTC	TRBV11-1	TRBJ2-5	-	-
CASSLVGQSSNYGYTF	TGTGCCAGCAGTTTAGTTGGACAGTCATCTAACTATGGCTACACCTTC	TRBV27	TRBJ1-2	-	-
CASSLSPETGGYTF	TGTGCCAGCAGTCTAAGTCCCGAGACGGGTGGCTACACCTTC	TRBV28	TRBJ1-2	-	-
CAISDPVRAGVRQETQYF	TGTGCCATCAGTGATCCCGTAAGGGCGGGAGTTAGGCAAGAGACCCAGTACTTC	TRBV10-3	TRBJ2-5	-	TRBD2
CASHLTGTTSYEQYF	TGTGCCAGCCACCTAACCGGGACAACATCCTACGAGCAGTACTTC	TRBV27	TRBJ2-7	-	-
CAISEGTSF	TGTGCCATCAGTGAGGGGACTAGCTTC	TRBV10-3	TRBJ2-7	-	TRBD2
CASSPGTRGEDSPLHF	TGTGCCAGCTCACCTGGGACCAGGGGAGAGGATTCACCCCTCCACTTT	TRBV18	TRBJ1-6	-	-
CASRGRRGEQYF	TGTGCCAGTAGGGGGAGGAGAGGGGAGCAGTACTTC	TRBV19	TRBJ2-7	-	-
CASSFGGRSNEKLFF	TGTGCCAGCAGCTTCGGAGGAAGGTCTAATGAAAAACTGTTTTTT	TRBV5-5	TRBJ1-4	-	-
CASSRGAVEGTEAFF	TGTGCCAGCAGCCGCGGGGCGGTAGAGGGCACTGAAGCTTTCTTT	TRBV14	TRBJ1-1	-	-
CASSLSAGGLETQYF	TGTGCCAGCAGCCTGTCTGCGGGGGGCCTAGAGACCCAGTACTTC	TRBV9	TRBJ2-5	-	TRBD2
CASSGQGGLNQPQHF	TGTGCCAGCAGTGGGCAGGGGGGACTTAATCAGCCCCAGCATTTT	TRBV2	TRBJ1-5	few	TRBD1
CASSSRTDTQYF	TGTGCCAGCAGCTCCAGAACAGATACGCAGTATTTT	TRBV5-6	TRBJ2-3	-	-
CASSSASTAYGYTF	TGCGCCAGCAGCTCAGCTTCAACAGCATATGGCTACACCTTC	TRBV5-1	TRBJ1-2	-	-
CAKVRGGNEQFF	TGTGCCAAAGTAAGGGGAGGCAATGAGCAGTTCTTC	TRBV21-1	TRBJ2-1	few	-
CASSLGADYYGYTF	TGTGCCAGCAGCTTAGGAGCGGACTACTATGGCTACACCTTC	TRBV7-2	TRBJ1-2	-	-
CASSMGEAGNEKLFF	TGTGCCAGTAGTATGGGTGAGGCGGGGAATGAAAAACTGTTTTTT	TRBV19	TRBJ1-4	-	-
CASLQGSDNSPLHF	TGTGCCAGCTTACAGGGGTCCGATAATTCACCCCTCCACTTT	TRBV21-1	TRBJ1-6	-	-
CASSSQSGPYEQYF	TGTGCCAGCAGCTCCCAGAGCGGGCCCTACGAGCAGTACTTC	TRBV7-2	TRBJ2-7	few	-
CSVEEDRAPVVAFF	TGCAGCGTTGAAGAAGACAGGGCACCGGTTGTCGCTTTCTTT	TRBV29-1	TRBJ1-1	many	TRBD1
CSAGSGTGSTDTQYF	TGCAGCGCTGGATCCGGGACAGGGAGCACAGATACGCAGTATTTT	TRBV29-1	TRBJ2-3	-	TRBD1
CAWSIGPNTGELFF	TGTGCCTGGAGTATCGGTCCAAACACCGGGGAGCTGTTTTTT	TRBV30	TRBJ2-2	-	-
CAIRVRGTDTQYF	TGTGCCATCAGAGTACGGGGCACAGATACGCAGTATTTT	TRBV10-3	TRBJ2-3	few	-
CASSRGGAYEQYF	TGTGCCAGCAGCCGTGGGGGGGCCTACGAGCAGTACTTC	TRBV11-3	TRBJ2-7	-	TRBD2
CASSRGTGPYNEQFF	TGTGCCAGCAGCAGAGGGACAGGGCCCTACAATGAGCAGTTCTTC	TRBV5-4	TRBJ2-1	few	TRBD1
CASSSAGGPLVNYEQYF	TGTGCCAGCAGCTCAGCGGGAGGCCCCCTCGTTAACTACGAGCAGTACTTC	TRBV7-2	TRBJ2-7	-	TRBD2
CASVPPGLFTEAFF	TGTGCCAGCGTACCTCCGGGACTTTTCACAGAAGCTTTCTTT	TRBV28	TRBJ1-1	-	-
CSASGRDEQYF	TGCAGTGCTAGCGGGAGGGACGAGCAGTACTTC	TRBV20-1	TRBJ2-7	-	TRBD2
CASSLGQSNSPLHF	TGTGCCAGCTCACTGGGACAGTCCAATTCACCCCTCCACTTT	TRBV18	TRBJ1-6	-	TRBD1
CASSQQGWDTEAFF	TGTGCCAGCAGCCAACAGGGATGGGACACTGAAGCTTTCTTT	TRBV3-1/TRBV3-2	TRBJ1-1	-	-
CASSTGARGAQHF	TGTGCCAGCAGTACCGGGGCCAGGGGAGCCCAGCATTTT	TRBV28	TRBJ1-5	few	-
CASSPRQGFSSYNEQFF	TGTGCCAGCTCACCTCGACAGGGCTTTAGCTCCTACAATGAGCAGTTCTTC	TRBV18	TRBJ2-1	-	TRBD1
CASSHRDSDLYF	TGTGCCAGCAGCCACCGGGACAGTGACTTGTATTTT	TRBV7-9	TRBJ2-3	once	TRBD1
CASSLLAGIYNEQFF	TGCGCCAGCAGCTTGCTGGCAGGGATTTACAATGAGCAGTTCTTC	TRBV5-1	TRBJ2-1	-	-
CASRGRGSSYNEQFF	TGTGCCAGCAGGGGGCGGGGGAGCTCCTACAATGAGCAGTTCTTC	TRBV5-6	TRBJ2-1	few	TRBD2
CASGRDRDNEQFF	TGTGCCAGCGGACGGGATCGAGACAATGAGCAGTTCTTC	TRBV2	TRBJ2-1	-	-
CASRGQSYGYTF	TGTGCCAGTAGGGGACAGTCCTATGGCTACACCTTC	TRBV19	TRBJ1-2	-	TRBD1